Listed below are T cell receptor beta chains from one sample, sequenced in a study of blood T cell repertoires in COVID-19. Sequencing used immunoSEQ multiplex PCR; TCRdb keeps in-frame clones, though not all of them. The table includes hundreds of thousands of clones, about four fifths detected once. Sample: peripheral blood. The receptors were sampled from an elderly woman with acute or convalescent COVID-19. CDR3s include the opening cysteine and the closing phenylalanine or tryptophan. The D gene is left open where the match is weak. Size tells how often a clone was seen (once, few, many) or the class of an expanded clone, and some rows leave it out.

V: TRBV5-4; J: TRBJ1-5; size: -; D: -; CDR3: CASSLAGGNQPQHF; DNA: TGTGCCAGCAGCTTGGCCGGGGGTAATCAGCCCCAGCATTTT
V: TRBV6-5; J: TRBJ2-7; size: -; D: TRBD2; CDR3: CASRTSAAYEQYF; DNA: TGTGCCAGCCGGACTAGCGCGGCCTACGAGCAGTACTTC
V: TRBV28; J: TRBJ2-7; size: -; D: -; CDR3: CASRRQSFAYEQYF; DNA: TGTGCCAGCAGAAGACAGAGTTTCGCCTACGAGCAGTACTTC
V: TRBV19; J: TRBJ1-1; size: -; D: TRBD1; CDR3: CASLSSDRGLFGWVNTEAFF; DNA: TGTGCCAGTTTGTCTTCGGACAGGGGCCTTTTTGGTTGGGTGAACACTGAAGCTTTCTTT
V: TRBV27; J: TRBJ2-4; size: -; D: -; CDR3: CASSASPGSSRASKNIQYF; DNA: TGTGCCAGCAGTGCCTCTCCCGGGAGCAGCCGAGCTTCCAAAAACATTCAGTACTTC
V: TRBV19; J: TRBJ1-5; size: -; D: -; CDR3: CASSRVRQDLQHF; DNA: TGTGCCAGTAGTAGGGTTAGACAGGATCTCCAGCATTTT
V: TRBV5-1; J: TRBJ2-2; size: -; D: TRBD2; CDR3: CASSSTSGTLVTGELFF; DNA: TGCGCCAGCAGCTCGACTAGCGGGACGCTGGTCACCGGGGAGCTGTTTTTT
V: TRBV29-1; J: TRBJ2-5; size: -; D: TRBD2; CDR3: CSVAESGGQETQYF; DNA: TGCAGCGTTGCCGAGAGCGGGGGGCAAGAGACCCAGTACTTC
V: TRBV10-3; J: TRBJ1-2; size: -; D: -; CDR3: CAISEDRYGYTF; DNA: TGTGCCATCAGTGAGGACAGATATGGCTACACCTTC
V: TRBV19; J: TRBJ1-5; size: -; D: TRBD1; CDR3: CASRDRVGQPQHF; DNA: TGTGCCAGCAGAGACAGGGTTGGACAGCCCCAGCATTTT
V: TRBV15; J: TRBJ2-2; size: -; D: -; CDR3: CATSRRGQNTGELFF; DNA: TGTGCCACCAGCAGGAGAGGACAGAACACCGGGGAGCTGTTTTTT
V: TRBV19; J: TRBJ1-3; size: -; D: -; CDR3: CASSSSTAGNTIYF; DNA: TGTGCCAGTAGTTCGTCGACAGCTGGAAACACCATATATTTT
V: TRBV19; J: TRBJ1-5; size: -; D: TRBD1; CDR3: CASSTTRTGPYHF; DNA: TGTGCCAGTAGTACCACCCGGACAGGGCCCTACCATTTT
V: TRBV6-4; J: TRBJ1-1; size: once; D: -; CDR3: CASSPREGTEAFF; DNA: TGTGCCAGCAGCCCTCGGGAGGGAACTGAAGCTTTCTTT
V: TRBV29-1; J: TRBJ1-1; size: -; D: -; CDR3: CSVGVTSEAFF; DNA: TGCAGCGTTGGCGTCACGTCTGAAGCTTTCTTT
V: TRBV30; J: TRBJ1-4; size: -; D: -; CDR3: CAWSLGAENEKLFF; DNA: TGTGCCTGGAGTCTTGGGGCGGAAAATGAAAAACTGTTTTTT
V: TRBV30; J: TRBJ1-5; size: -; D: -; CDR3: CAWSTWDFGSSPQHF; DNA: TGTGCCTGGAGTACTTGGGACTTCGGATCTAGCCCCCAGCATTTT
V: TRBV28; J: TRBJ1-5; size: -; D: -; CDR3: CASSSQGVFQHF; DNA: TGTGCCAGCAGTTCACAGGGTGTCTTCCAGCATTTT
V: TRBV28; J: TRBJ1-1; size: -; D: -; CDR3: CASSSMTPVEAFF; DNA: TGTGCCAGCAGTTCCATGACACCGGTTGAAGCTTTCTTT
V: TRBV5-5; J: TRBJ1-4; size: -; D: TRBD1; CDR3: CASSLSGTGIEKLFF; DNA: TGTGCCAGCAGCTTGAGTGGGACAGGGATTGAAAAACTGTTTTTT
V: TRBV4-3; J: TRBJ2-7; size: -; D: -; CDR3: CASSQDYGRVYEQYF; DNA: TGCGCCAGCAGCCAAGATTACGGCAGGGTCTATGAGCAGTACTTC
V: TRBV2; J: TRBJ2-7; size: -; D: -; CDR3: CASRLEGLSEQYF; DNA: TGTGCCAGCAGATTGGAGGGACTCTCCGAGCAGTACTTC
V: TRBV10-1; J: TRBJ2-1; size: -; D: -; CDR3: CASSESSGHYNEQFF; DNA: TGCGCCAGCAGTGAGTCTAGCGGTCACTACAATGAGCAGTTCTTC
V: TRBV5-4; J: TRBJ2-1; size: -; D: -; CDR3: CASSAGQLEQFF; DNA: TGTGCCAGCAGCGCGGGGCAGCTCGAGCAGTTCTTC
V: TRBV18; J: TRBJ1-1; size: once; D: TRBD1; CDR3: CASSPGGQVGNTEAFF; DNA: TGTGCCAGCTCCCCGGGTGGACAGGTCGGGAACACTGAAGCTTTCTTT
V: TRBV6-5; J: TRBJ2-1; size: -; D: -; CDR3: CASRESSYNEQFF; DNA: TGTGCCAGTAGGGAGTCCTCCTACAATGAGCAGTTCTTC
V: TRBV2; J: TRBJ2-6; size: -; D: -; CDR3: CASRDQGAGANVLTF; DNA: TGTGCCAGCAGGGACCAGGGCGCTGGGGCCAACGTCCTGACTTTC
V: TRBV9; J: TRBJ1-2; size: -; D: TRBD1; CDR3: CASSVGPTETGANYGYTF; DNA: TGTGCCAGCAGCGTAGGCCCCACAGAGACAGGGGCGAACTATGGCTACACCTTC
V: TRBV30; J: TRBJ2-4; size: -; D: -; CDR3: CAWSDSLFQGSKNIQYF; DNA: TGTGCCTGGAGTGATTCGCTTTTTCAGGGGTCCAAAAACATTCAGTACTTC
V: TRBV11-3; J: TRBJ1-1; size: -; D: -; CDR3: CASSLSRANTEAFF; DNA: TGTGCCAGCAGCTTATCCAGGGCTAACACTGAAGCTTTCTTT
V: TRBV27; J: TRBJ2-3; size: -; D: TRBD2; CDR3: CASSLFGEGTQYF; DNA: TGTGCCAGCAGTTTATTTGGGGAGGGAACGCAGTATTTT
V: TRBV5-5; J: TRBJ1-6; size: -; D: TRBD1; CDR3: CASSLGTGANSPLHF; DNA: TGTGCCAGCAGCTTGGGGACAGGGGCTAATTCACCCCTCCACTTT
V: TRBV7-2; J: TRBJ2-7; size: -; D: -; CDR3: CASSSTGGYEQYF; DNA: TGTGCCAGCAGCTCCACCGGAGGCTACGAGCAGTACTTC
V: TRBV28; J: TRBJ2-7; size: -; D: -; CDR3: CASSPSGGSPNEQYF; DNA: TGTGCCAGCAGTCCGTCGGGGGGCTCACCCAACGAGCAGTACTTC
V: TRBV6-5; J: TRBJ2-7; size: -; D: TRBD1; CDR3: CASSYGGTGSSYEQYF; DNA: TGTGCCAGCAGTTACGGAGGGACAGGGAGCTCCTACGAGCAGTACTTC
V: TRBV30; J: TRBJ2-7; size: once; D: -; CDR3: CAWRRQVTYEQYF; DNA: TGTGCCTGGAGACGACAGGTGACCTACGAGCAGTACTTC
V: TRBV6-6; J: TRBJ1-1; size: -; D: TRBD1; CDR3: CASSSPGDRANNEAFF; DNA: TGTGCCAGCAGTTCACCCGGGGACAGGGCCAATAATGAAGCTTTCTTT
V: TRBV18; J: TRBJ2-4; size: -; D: TRBD1; CDR3: CASSLPGQGIGIQYF; DNA: TGTGCCAGCTCACTTCCGGGACAGGGGATAGGCATTCAGTACTTC
V: TRBV30; J: TRBJ1-1; size: -; D: TRBD1; CDR3: CAWNRDRTTEAFF; DNA: TGTGCCTGGAACCGGGACAGGACCACTGAAGCTTTCTTT
V: TRBV29-1; J: TRBJ1-2; size: -; D: -; CDR3: CSVPDDGANYGYTF; DNA: TGCAGCGTCCCCGACGACGGAGCTAACTATGGCTACACCTTC
V: TRBV5-1; J: TRBJ2-5; size: -; D: TRBD2; CDR3: CASSPTRQRGGTHQETQYF; DNA: TGCGCCAGCAGCCCGACCCGACAGCGGGGGGGCACCCACCAAGAGACCCAGTACTTC
V: TRBV30; J: TRBJ1-1; size: -; D: -; CDR3: CAWKPPRGSTEAFF; DNA: TGTGCCTGGAAACCCCCCCGGGGGTCCACTGAAGCTTTCTTT
V: TRBV30; J: TRBJ1-5; size: few; D: TRBD1; CDR3: CAWSVSGTDQPQHF; DNA: TGTGCCTGGAGTGTATCAGGGACAGATCAGCCCCAGCATTTT
V: TRBV25-1; J: TRBJ2-2; size: -; D: -; CDR3: CASRAPGRNGGELFF; DNA: TGTGCCAGCAGGGCTCCGGGGAGGAATGGCGGGGAGCTGTTTTTT
V: TRBV7-9; J: TRBJ2-3; size: -; D: TRBD2; CDR3: CASSLYGAGGATDTQYF; DNA: TGTGCCAGCAGCTTATACGGAGCGGGAGGGGCCACAGATACGCAGTATTTT
V: TRBV7-2; J: TRBJ2-7; size: few; D: TRBD2; CDR3: CASSLRLAGLYEQYF; DNA: TGTGCCAGCAGCTTAAGACTAGCGGGACTGTACGAGCAGTACTTC
V: TRBV7-2; J: TRBJ1-1; size: -; D: -; CDR3: CASNPPGTKNTEAFF; DNA: TGTGCCAGCAACCCCCCCGGGACAAAGAACACTGAAGCTTTCTTT
V: TRBV11-2; J: TRBJ2-7; size: -; D: TRBD1; CDR3: CASSFGRGLTYEQYF; DNA: TGTGCCAGCAGCTTTGGAAGGGGGCTCACCTACGAGCAGTACTTC
V: TRBV6-5; J: TRBJ1-2; size: -; D: -; CDR3: CASSSGVGGYTF; DNA: TGTGCCAGCAGTTCCGGGGTTGGTGGCTACACCTTC
V: TRBV24-1; J: TRBJ1-1; size: -; D: TRBD1; CDR3: CATSPDRGTEAFF; DNA: TGTGCCACCAGCCCCGACAGGGGCACTGAAGCTTTCTTT
V: TRBV19; J: TRBJ2-7; size: -; D: TRBD1; CDR3: CATGTGGSREQYF; DNA: TGTGCCACCGGGACAGGGGGATCTCGCGAGCAGTACTTC
V: TRBV6-1; J: TRBJ2-7; size: -; D: -; CDR3: CASSDGGLNRYPYEQYF; DNA: TGTGCCAGCAGTGACGGGGGGCTGAACCGTTACCCCTACGAGCAGTACTTC
V: TRBV25-1; J: TRBJ2-1; size: few; D: TRBD2; CDR3: CASSDPGGRGNEQFF; DNA: TGTGCCAGCAGTGATCCAGGCGGGAGGGGCAATGAGCAGTTCTTC
V: TRBV12-3/TRBV12-4; J: TRBJ2-7; size: -; D: -; CDR3: CASGTSTYEQYF; DNA: TGTGCCAGCGGGACATCCACCTACGAGCAGTACTTC
V: TRBV5-1; J: TRBJ2-3; size: -; D: TRBD2; CDR3: CASSLGLAGGGTDTQYF; DNA: TGCGCCAGCAGCTTGGGACTAGCGGGAGGGGGCACAGATACGCAGTATTTT
V: TRBV5-5; J: TRBJ2-7; size: -; D: -; CDR3: CASSPVVSGEQYF; DNA: TGTGCCAGCAGCCCGGTGGTCAGCGGCGAGCAGTACTTC